This TCR beta chain was recorded in a study of T cell responses to AZD1222 COVID-19 vaccine (dated by TCRdb to the early 2020s). A note on the overall study: AZD1222 recipients given second doses at about 4 weeks or at about 12 weeks were pooled, since spike-specific TCR depth and breadth were not found to differ between the two schedules. TCR sequencing covered about 230 trial participants: nearly 210 given two doses of AZD1222 and 26 given two doses of MenACWY control vaccine. Enrollment into the trials was organized by age into subgroups of 18-55, 56-69 and 70-plus years, and those subgroups contained roughly 140, 27 and 60 TCR-sequenced participants, respectively.

With respect to this clone: Its antigen has not been determined. No quality values exist for individual bases; no much larger clone is one base distant.

The time point label on this specimen signifies: baseline before first vaccination. Samples from vaccinated people were obtained from the UK trials COV001 and COV002, which included a single-blind randomized controlled phase 2/3 trial of AZD1222 (ChAdOx1 nCoV-19) in healthy adults. For TCRbeta chain sequencing, PBMC samples from trial participants were taken at day 0 and at day 28 after the second dose. The CDR3 regions of human TCRbeta chains were analyzed by immunosequencing. In the authors' own workflow: Repertoire TCRs were checked for matches against a reference library of SARS-CoV-2-specific TCRs that had been generated using the MIRA antigen-specificity platform. Breadth meant the fraction of unique TCRs that were SARS-CoV-2-associated, whereas depth meant the fraction of total T cells that were SARS-CoV-2-associated. Each spike-specific TCR was assigned to its reactive spike region and to a CD4 or CD8 class using the MIRA data. Log10-transformed breadth and depth values were compared by one-way ANOVA with Sidak's multiple comparisons tests. TCRdb holds this immuneACCESS table with in-frame rearrangements only. Some clones are missing; in checked studies, unresolved V genes explain under half, and the rest has no known cause. The V and J calls and clone size are taken from that table; D and trimming were inferred from the DNA. For this sample there are some 83,000 clones; around 88% appear just once. The ten largest account for over 8% of the sample.

The research as a whole found: In the small 56-69-year group, the increase in depth fell short of significance, most likely because of low power. After two AZD1222 doses, spike-specific TCR breadth and depth were significantly higher than at day 0 and than in MenACWY recipients. Conclusions about previously exposed vaccinees are limited because only six or seven AZD1222 recipients were SARS-CoV-2 seropositive at baseline. Epitopes outside the regions mutated in the B.1.351 and B.1.1.7 variants were reportedly recognized by nearly half of the unique spike-specific TCRs. Most participants were white British and females outnumbered males, and the authors suggested that clonal diversity may have been underestimated. The whole spike protein was spanned by vaccine-associated CD4 TCRs, and dominant responses were seen in regions 160-218 and 743-854. Because no day 14 peak-response samples were available, the repertoires could be characterized only after the peak T cell response.

The clonotype originates from an adult in good health. The material was peripheral blood, obtained on day 0 of AZD1222 vaccination.

The CDR3 protein is CASSPPGGHYNSPLHF. The nucleotides are TGTGCCAGCAGCCCCCCGGGGGGACACTATAATTCACCCCTCCACTTT. The chain is encoded by TRBV25-1 joined to TRBJ1-6; TRBD1 is possibly the D segment (6 matching bases). The germline ends are 15 bases apart after V is trimmed by 6 bases and J by 3 bases. Including cysteine and phenylalanine, the CDR3 has 16 amino acids. Left in the record is the CDR3 DNA by itself, 48 bases read in frame from the first base. CDR1 and CDR2, looked up from the germline V gene, are MGHDK and SYGVNS.